The sequence of this T cell receptor beta chain was determined in a study of cytomegalovirus exposure and HLA in healthy donors. The CDR3 sequence is 14 residues long. Looked up from germline, CDR1 is ENHRY and CDR2 is SYGVKD. The V and J ends lost 6 bases and 1 base, in that order; junction bases with no gene match: 6. Notes on this clone: Its antigen is as yet unknown.

Study-wide points: Reported findings show TCR beta sequences accurately forecast HLA-A and HLA-B alleles in most subjects.

PCR used 60 Vbeta primers and 13 Jbeta primers. TCRdb's table, derived via immunoSEQ multiplex PCR, lists solely in-frame clones and lacks some. The sample shows approximately 73,000 clones, 55% to 75% of them seen only once. This sequence joins TRBV10-3 and TRBJ2-7; 7 bases align to TRBD2. The sequence was obtained from a man aged 30 to 45 in good health and CMV-seropositive. Material for sequencing was PBMCs. The CDR3 coding sequence is TGTGCCATCAGCCCTACTAGCGTGTCCTACGAGCAGTACTTC. Translated, it gives CAISPTSVSYEQYF.